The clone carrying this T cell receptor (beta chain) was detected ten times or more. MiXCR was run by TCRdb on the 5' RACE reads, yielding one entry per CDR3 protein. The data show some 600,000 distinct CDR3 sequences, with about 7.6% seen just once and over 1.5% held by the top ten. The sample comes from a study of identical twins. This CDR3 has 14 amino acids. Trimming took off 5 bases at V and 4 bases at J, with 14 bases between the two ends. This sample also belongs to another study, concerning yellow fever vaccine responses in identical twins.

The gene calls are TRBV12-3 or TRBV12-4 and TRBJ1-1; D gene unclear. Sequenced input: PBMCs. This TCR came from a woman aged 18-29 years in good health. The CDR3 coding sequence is TGTGCCAGCAGTCGGACTCAATCCGGCACTGAAGCTTTCTTT. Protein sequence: CASSRTQSGTEAFF.